The present entry profiles one TCR beta chain with its context. Its antigen is still unknown. No much larger clone exists at a distance of one base, and base qualities are not known. Including the terminal cysteine and phenylalanine, the CDR3 comprises 17 residues. The DNA shown is the 51-base CDR3, in frame from base 1. CDR1 and CDR2 are read off the germline V gene as KGHSH and LQKENI. The junction shows trimming of 4 bases on V and 4 bases on J, and the gene matches do not reach 12 bases of it. The record originates from a study of blood T cell repertoires in COVID-19 (dated by TCRdb to between 2020 and 2021). Concerning the study at large: The collaborator samples originated in the United States, Italy and Spain and spanned the acute and convalescent phases of COVID-19. The prospective study material was composed of cDNA or gDNA derived from T cells, B-cell-depleted T cells, or PBMCs. Deeply sampled blood TCRbeta repertoires from subjects exposed to, actively infected with, or recovered from COVID-19 were included in the dataset. The repertoires were made available in a free public database intended to serve as a resource for research on the immune response to SARS-CoV-2. The samples were drawn from the first 160 participants of the ongoing ImmuneRACE study and from 1,254 subjects provided by 6 global collaborators. Sample metadata almost always included a de-identified subject ID, COVID-19 status, age in years and sex. HLA class I and class II types, where available, came from metadata supplied by the sample provider rather than from assay-based typing.

What the work shows at the level of the full study, not this receptor alone: The quantity of clinical and demographic metadata differed by source and by participant and was supplied without curation.

TCRbeta CDR3 regions were amplified from genomic DNA by means of the immunoSEQ Assay, a bias-controlled multiplex PCR. As for the authors' bioinformatics: The number of nucleated cells in each sample was estimated from the amplification of reference gene primers within the assay. Sequence reads were collapsed and filtered to measure the absolute abundance of every unique TCRbeta CDR3 rearrangement. Productive Simpson clonality was computed per sample as the square root of Simpson's diversity index over productive rearrangements. TCRdb re-hosts the immuneACCESS table, in-frame sequences only. Its copies lack some clones; in the studies checked, an unresolved V gene accounts for under half of them, and the cause for the rest is not known. The V and J calls and clone size were taken over from that table, and D and trimming were inferred from the DNA. For this sample the table gives fewer than 250,000 clones, of which under 90% were detected only once. About 4.1% of the sample is in the top ten clones.

Collaborating institutions collected whole blood in K2EDTA tubes following their own protocols. For TCRbeta analysis, collaborator samples were shipped as frozen whole blood, as isolated PBMCs, or as DNA extracted from either sample type. The sequencing sample was made of peripheral blood. The receptor comes from a man aged 45-65 years with acute or convalescent COVID-19. The chain is encoded by TRBV18 joined to TRBJ2-5, with 10 bases aligning to TRBD1. CDR3 protein: CASSLSVPGTGAETQYF. The DNA reads TGTGCCAGCTCACTATCGGTCCCGGGGACAGGGGCAGAGACCCAGTACTTC.